The rows below give T cell receptor beta chains drawn from one sample of a study of identical twins. TCRdb called the 5' RACE reads again in MiXCR, with one record for every CDR3 protein. The data show 250,000 or so distinct CDR3 sequences, 9.5% to 15% seen once. This same sample was also taken into another study, of yellow fever vaccine responses in identical twins.

The sample comprised memory (CD45RO+) T cells sorted from blood. These receptors originate from a woman under 30 in good health. CDR3s include the opening cysteine and the closing phenylalanine or tryptophan. The order of the fields is D gene, J gene, clone size, V gene, CDR3 DNA, CDR3 protein. The D gene is left open where the match is weak. Not every row has a clone size; where given, it reads once, few, many or a size class.

d_gene: TRBD2
j_gene: TRBJ2-7
abundance: many
v_gene: TRBV4-2
CDR3nt: TGTGCCAGCAGCCCTGTTGGGCTAGCGGGAGCCAACGAGCAGTACTTC
CDR3aa: CASSPVGLAGANEQYF

d_gene: NA
j_gene: TRBJ1-5
abundance: few
v_gene: TRBV7-2
CDR3nt: TGTGCCAGCAGCTTCAGGGATGATCAGCCCCAGCATTTT
CDR3aa: CASSFRDDQPQHF

d_gene: NA
j_gene: TRBJ1-5
abundance: few
v_gene: TRBV5-8
CDR3nt: TGTGCCAGCAGCTCCAGAAGTGAGATTTATAGCAATCAGCCCCAGCATTTT
CDR3aa: CASSSRSEIYSNQPQHF

d_gene: NA
j_gene: TRBJ1-2
abundance: many
v_gene: TRBV5-5
CDR3nt: TGTGCCAGCAGCTTGTGGACTGCCTATGGCTACACCTTC
CDR3aa: CASSLWTAYGYTF

d_gene: NA
j_gene: TRBJ1-2
abundance: many
v_gene: TRBV28
CDR3nt: TGTGCCAGCAGTTTTCCAGCAGGGGTTGGCTACACCTTC
CDR3aa: CASSFPAGVGYTF

d_gene: NA
j_gene: TRBJ2-1
abundance: few
v_gene: TRBV20-1
CDR3nt: TGCAGTGCGCCCAACTACAGGGAGCAGAGGAATGAGCAGTTCTTC
CDR3aa: CSAPNYREQRNEQFF

d_gene: TRBD2
j_gene: TRBJ2-1
abundance: few
v_gene: TRBV4-3
CDR3nt: TGCGCCAGCAGCCCCGGGACTAGCGCCTTTCCCAGTGAGCAGTTCTTC
CDR3aa: CASSPGTSAFPSEQFF

d_gene: TRBD2
j_gene: TRBJ2-7
abundance: NA
v_gene: TRBV6-5
CDR3nt: TGTGCCAGCAGTTCCCACGCGGGGGGCGCCTACGAGCAGTACTTC
CDR3aa: CASSSHAGGAYEQYF

d_gene: NA
j_gene: TRBJ1-1
abundance: few
v_gene: TRBV5-1
CDR3nt: TGCGCCAGCAGCTTGACTGCGGGGAACACTGAAGCTTTCTTT
CDR3aa: CASSLTAGNTEAFF

d_gene: NA
j_gene: TRBJ2-7
abundance: many
v_gene: TRBV10-3
CDR3nt: TGTGCCATCAGTTCCCCCGGGGTAACCCACGAGCAGTACTTC
CDR3aa: CAISSPGVTHEQYF

d_gene: NA
j_gene: TRBJ2-1
abundance: many
v_gene: TRBV6-6
CDR3nt: TGTGCCAGCAGTTACAACAGGAATGAGCAGTTCTTC
CDR3aa: CASSYNRNEQFF

d_gene: TRBD1
j_gene: TRBJ2-5
abundance: few
v_gene: TRBV30
CDR3nt: TGTGCCTCCACCGGACAGGGGGCGGAGGAGACCCAGTACTTC
CDR3aa: CASTGQGAEETQYF

d_gene: TRBD1
j_gene: TRBJ2-1
abundance: NA
v_gene: TRBV12-3/TRBV12-4
CDR3nt: TGTGCCAGCAGTGATCCAGGACAGGGCTCCTACAATGAGCAGTTCTTC
CDR3aa: CASSDPGQGSYNEQFF

d_gene: NA
j_gene: TRBJ2-7
abundance: few
v_gene: TRBV5-1
CDR3nt: TGCGCCAGCAGCCGGCGGGGGCAGGGCGACGAGCAGTACTTC
CDR3aa: CASSRRGQGDEQYF

d_gene: TRBD2
j_gene: TRBJ2-1
abundance: many
v_gene: TRBV7-2
CDR3nt: TGTGCCAGCAGCTTAGGGGGCGGGGGGCGCGGGCAGTTCTTC
CDR3aa: CASSLGGGGRGQFF

d_gene: TRBD1
j_gene: TRBJ1-1
abundance: many
v_gene: TRBV7-9
CDR3nt: TGTGCCAGCAGCACCGACAGGGCGCCTTCGGAAGCTTTCTTT
CDR3aa: CASSTDRAPSEAFF

d_gene: NA
j_gene: TRBJ2-6
abundance: NA
v_gene: TRBV6-4
CDR3nt: TGTGCCAGCAGTGAAGAAATTGGTTCTGGGGCCAACGTCCTGACTTTC
CDR3aa: CASSEEIGSGANVLTF

d_gene: NA
j_gene: TRBJ1-3
abundance: few
v_gene: TRBV10-3
CDR3nt: TGTGCCATCGGAGGGGCCTCTGGAAACACCATATATTTT
CDR3aa: CAIGGASGNTIYF

d_gene: TRBD2
j_gene: TRBJ2-1
abundance: many
v_gene: TRBV12-3/TRBV12-4
CDR3nt: TGTGCCAGCAGCAAACTACTAGCGGGAGTTGGTAATGAGCAGTTCTTC
CDR3aa: CASSKLLAGVGNEQFF

d_gene: TRBD2
j_gene: TRBJ2-1
abundance: NA
v_gene: TRBV20-1
CDR3nt: TGCAGTGCTAGCCCGGGACTAGCCTTAAGTGAGCAGTTCTTC
CDR3aa: CSASPGLALSEQFF

d_gene: TRBD2
j_gene: TRBJ2-3
abundance: NA
v_gene: TRBV6-2/TRBV6-3
CDR3nt: TGTGCCAGCAGTTGGCGGGAGGTTGGGGATACGCAGTATTTT
CDR3aa: CASSWREVGDTQYF

d_gene: NA
j_gene: TRBJ2-2
abundance: NA
v_gene: TRBV5-1
CDR3nt: TGCGCCAGCAGGCCAGGGTCCGGGGAGCTGTTTTTT
CDR3aa: CASRPGSGELFF

d_gene: NA
j_gene: TRBJ2-2
abundance: few
v_gene: TRBV20-1
CDR3nt: TGCAGTGCCCGTTCAGGTGGGGCCAGCTCCACCGGGGAGCTGTTTTTT
CDR3aa: CSARSGGASSTGELFF

d_gene: NA
j_gene: TRBJ2-3
abundance: NA
v_gene: TRBV25-1
CDR3nt: TGTGCCAGCAGTGAATTCAGACTAAGCGTATCTAGCACAGATACGCAGTATTTT
CDR3aa: CASSEFRLSVSSTDTQYF

d_gene: TRBD2
j_gene: TRBJ2-1
abundance: few
v_gene: TRBV9
CDR3nt: TGTGCCAGCAGCCTAAACCCTAGCGGGAGCTACAATGAGCAGTTCTTC
CDR3aa: CASSLNPSGSYNEQFF

d_gene: NA
j_gene: TRBJ2-5
abundance: NA
v_gene: TRBV15
CDR3nt: TGTGCCACCAGCACCGGCGTGAGGGAGACCCAGTACTTC
CDR3aa: CATSTGVRETQYF

d_gene: TRBD2
j_gene: TRBJ2-1
abundance: NA
v_gene: TRBV9
CDR3nt: TGTGCCAGCAGAGCCGGGACTAGCCTCTACAATGAGCAGTTCTTC
CDR3aa: CASRAGTSLYNEQFF

d_gene: TRBD1
j_gene: TRBJ2-2
abundance: many
v_gene: TRBV6-1
CDR3nt: TGTGCCAGCAGTGACGACAGGGGGTACGGGGAGCTGTTTTTT
CDR3aa: CASSDDRGYGELFF

d_gene: TRBD2
j_gene: TRBJ2-2
abundance: NA
v_gene: TRBV7-2
CDR3nt: TGTGCCAGCAGCTTAGTTCTAGCGGGAGCCGAGGAGCTGTTTTTT
CDR3aa: CASSLVLAGAEELFF

d_gene: NA
j_gene: TRBJ2-3
abundance: NA
v_gene: TRBV12-3/TRBV12-4
CDR3nt: TGTGCCAGCAGTTTTAACTTGAGGGGCGGCACAGATACGCAGTATTTT
CDR3aa: CASSFNLRGGTDTQYF

d_gene: TRBD2
j_gene: TRBJ2-7
abundance: NA
v_gene: TRBV20-1
CDR3nt: TGCAGTGCTGCGGGGGGGGGCTCGGGAGACGAGCAGTACTTC
CDR3aa: CSAAGGGSGDEQYF

d_gene: TRBD2
j_gene: TRBJ2-2
abundance: NA
v_gene: TRBV4-3
CDR3nt: TGCGCCAGCAGCCCCCAAGGTGTGGGGGGGTTTACCGGGGAGCTGTTTTTT
CDR3aa: CASSPQGVGGFTGELFF

d_gene: NA
j_gene: TRBJ2-3
abundance: few
v_gene: TRBV5-1
CDR3nt: TGCGCCAGCAGCTTTTCCCCACTCCCAGATACGCAGTATTTT
CDR3aa: CASSFSPLPDTQYF

d_gene: NA
j_gene: TRBJ2-7
abundance: few
v_gene: TRBV5-1
CDR3nt: TGCGCCAGCAGCTCCCAGGGGGGGACCTACGAGCAGTACTTC
CDR3aa: CASSSQGGTYEQYF

d_gene: TRBD2
j_gene: TRBJ2-7
abundance: once
v_gene: TRBV10-3
CDR3nt: TGTACCTTCAGTGCACCCAGTGGGACTAGCGGGTCCTACGAGCAGTACTTC
CDR3aa: CTFSAPSGTSGSYEQYF

d_gene: NA
j_gene: TRBJ1-1
abundance: NA
v_gene: TRBV20-1
CDR3nt: TGCAGTGCCAGTGAGGCGGCAGTCTTGAACACTGAAGCTTTCTTT
CDR3aa: CSASEAAVLNTEAFF

d_gene: TRBD2
j_gene: TRBJ2-7
abundance: NA
v_gene: TRBV7-2
CDR3nt: TGTGCCAGCAGCTCGGCGGGAGGGTTCTACGAGCAGTACTTC
CDR3aa: CASSSAGGFYEQYF

d_gene: NA
j_gene: TRBJ2-3
abundance: many
v_gene: TRBV6-2/TRBV6-3
CDR3nt: TGTGCCAGCATCGAGAGCGGAGGAGTCACAGATACGCAGTATTTT
CDR3aa: CASIESGGVTDTQYF

d_gene: NA
j_gene: TRBJ1-1
abundance: many
v_gene: TRBV3-1
CDR3nt: TGTGCCAGCAGCCAAGTAAAAGCTGAAGCTTTCTTT
CDR3aa: CASSQVKAEAFF

d_gene: NA
j_gene: TRBJ2-1
abundance: NA
v_gene: TRBV5-1
CDR3nt: TGCGCCAGCAGCCCCACAGGGGTCTCGGGGGGAGTGGAGCAGTTCTTC
CDR3aa: CASSPTGVSGGVEQFF

d_gene: NA
j_gene: TRBJ2-7
abundance: NA
v_gene: TRBV7-2
CDR3nt: TGTGCCAGCAGCAGATCCGGGACGGGTCCCTACGAGCAGTACTTC
CDR3aa: CASSRSGTGPYEQYF

d_gene: TRBD1
j_gene: TRBJ2-2
abundance: few
v_gene: TRBV5-1
CDR3nt: TGCGCCAGCAAAAAGCCGGGACAGGCGAACACCGGGGAGCTGTTTTTT
CDR3aa: CASKKPGQANTGELFF

d_gene: NA
j_gene: TRBJ2-7
abundance: many
v_gene: TRBV20-1
CDR3nt: TGCAGTGCTAGACTAACAGGGACGGTACGCGAGCAGTACTTC
CDR3aa: CSARLTGTVREQYF

d_gene: NA
j_gene: TRBJ1-6
abundance: NA
v_gene: TRBV25-1
CDR3nt: TGTGCCAGCACCTATAGCTCCTATAATTCACCCCTCCACTTT
CDR3aa: CASTYSSYNSPLHF

d_gene: NA
j_gene: TRBJ1-1
abundance: many
v_gene: TRBV20-1
CDR3nt: TGCAGTGCACCTAGGCAGGGAAGCACTGAAGCTTTCTTT
CDR3aa: CSAPRQGSTEAFF

d_gene: TRBD2
j_gene: TRBJ2-5
abundance: few
v_gene: TRBV7-8
CDR3nt: TGTGCCAGCACCCCGCCGGGACTAGCGGGAGGGCCGGGAGAGACCCAGTACTTC
CDR3aa: CASTPPGLAGGPGETQYF

d_gene: NA
j_gene: TRBJ1-5
abundance: NA
v_gene: TRBV5-6
CDR3nt: TGTGCCAGCAGCTCCTGGCAGGATCAGCCCCAGCATTTT
CDR3aa: CASSSWQDQPQHF

d_gene: NA
j_gene: TRBJ1-1
abundance: NA
v_gene: TRBV20-1
CDR3nt: TGCAGTGCTAGAGGGGCTCACACTGAAGCTTTCTTT
CDR3aa: CSARGAHTEAFF

d_gene: TRBD2
j_gene: TRBJ2-7
abundance: NA
v_gene: TRBV20-1
CDR3nt: TGCAGTGCCGCCCTGGGACTAGCGGGAGGCTACGAGCAGTACTTC
CDR3aa: CSAALGLAGGYEQYF

d_gene: NA
j_gene: TRBJ2-2
abundance: few
v_gene: TRBV10-1
CDR3nt: TGCGCCAGCAGTAATACCGGGAGTTCAAACACCGGGGAGCTGTTTTTT
CDR3aa: CASSNTGSSNTGELFF

d_gene: NA
j_gene: TRBJ2-1
abundance: few
v_gene: TRBV4-1
CDR3nt: TGCGCCAGCAGCCAATTAACCGGGACGAAAAGCAATGAGCAGTTCTTC
CDR3aa: CASSQLTGTKSNEQFF

d_gene: NA
j_gene: TRBJ2-5
abundance: few
v_gene: TRBV21-1
CDR3nt: TGTGCCAGCAGCAAAGAGTGGGGACAGGGAGAGACCCAGTACTTC
CDR3aa: CASSKEWGQGETQYF

d_gene: TRBD1
j_gene: TRBJ2-2
abundance: NA
v_gene: TRBV30
CDR3nt: TGTTGCGCCCAGGACAGGCTTAACACCGGGGAGCTGTTTTTT
CDR3aa: CCAQDRLNTGELFF

d_gene: TRBD1
j_gene: TRBJ2-5
abundance: many
v_gene: TRBV5-1
CDR3nt: TGCGCCAGCAGCCGAGGCGTACGGACTTTGGACAGGCCTCAGACCCAGTACTTC
CDR3aa: CASSRGVRTLDRPQTQYF

d_gene: TRBD1
j_gene: TRBJ1-1
abundance: NA
v_gene: TRBV5-1
CDR3nt: TGCGCCAGCAGCTTACGGACAGGGGGCACTGAAGCTTTCTTT
CDR3aa: CASSLRTGGTEAFF

d_gene: NA
j_gene: TRBJ2-1
abundance: many
v_gene: TRBV20-1
CDR3nt: TGCAGTGCTAGAGATTCAGGGATTAACTACAATGAGCAGTTCTTC
CDR3aa: CSARDSGINYNEQFF

d_gene: NA
j_gene: TRBJ2-2
abundance: NA
v_gene: TRBV20-1
CDR3nt: TGCAGTGCTAGAGAGGAGCCCGGGGAGCTGTTTTTT
CDR3aa: CSAREEPGELFF

d_gene: TRBD2
j_gene: TRBJ2-5
abundance: NA
v_gene: TRBV5-1
CDR3nt: TGCGCCAGCAGCTTGGGGGCGGGAGTGGACGAGACCCAGTACTTC
CDR3aa: CASSLGAGVDETQYF

d_gene: NA
j_gene: TRBJ2-3
abundance: few
v_gene: TRBV7-6
CDR3nt: TGTGCCAGCAGCTTATTGTATCTGCCCCGAACGCAGTATTTT
CDR3aa: CASSLLYLPRTQYF